Listed below are T cell receptor beta chains from one sample, sequenced in a study of neoadjuvant anti-PD-1 for oral cavity cancer. Produced via immunoSEQ multiplex PCR; TCRdb's table is partial and in-frame only. The sample includes approximately 15,000 clones, 65% to 85% of them seen just once. This material consisted of PBMCs, taken after nivolumab (anti-PD-1) treatment. These receptors came from a person between 40 and 80 years old with oral cavity squamous cell carcinoma. CDR3s include the opening cysteine and the closing phenylalanine or tryptophan. The order of the fields is clone size, J gene, V gene, D gene, CDR3 DNA, CDR3 protein. A D gene is named only where the DNA matches it firmly. The listing skips clone size in some rows; elsewhere it reads once, few, many or a size class.

size: NA
J: TRBJ1-1
V: TRBV27
D: TRBD1
DNA: TGTGCCAGCAGTCCTCGGACAGGGAAAGCTTTCTTT
CDR3: CASSPRTGKAFF

size: NA
J: TRBJ2-5
V: TRBV5-1
D: NA
DNA: TGCGCCAGCAGCCCAAGTCCGGGCCACGTTACGGAGGAGACCCAGTACTTC
CDR3: CASSPSPGHVTEETQYF

size: NA
J: TRBJ2-7
V: TRBV5-1
D: NA
DNA: TGCGCCAGCAGCTTGGGACAGCCGGACGAGCAGTACTTC
CDR3: CASSLGQPDEQYF

size: NA
J: TRBJ2-3
V: TRBV27
D: TRBD2
DNA: TGTGCCAGCAGTTTATCCCCCGCGGGAGGTTGGACAGATACGCAGTATTTT
CDR3: CASSLSPAGGWTDTQYF

size: NA
J: TRBJ1-5
V: TRBV5-8
D: NA
DNA: TGTGCCAGCAGCTTGGAGCATAATCAGCCCCAGCATTTT
CDR3: CASSLEHNQPQHF

size: few
J: TRBJ2-1
V: TRBV11-2
D: NA
DNA: TGTGCCAGCAGCTTAGGGCCGCTAGCGAAGGACAATGAGCAGTTCTTC
CDR3: CASSLGPLAKDNEQFF

size: few
J: TRBJ1-1
V: TRBV27
D: NA
DNA: TGTGCCAGCACCCTCACGACCGACAGGAACACTGAAGCTTTCTTT
CDR3: CASTLTTDRNTEAFF

size: once
J: TRBJ2-3
V: TRBV30
D: NA
DNA: TGTGCCTGGAGTGGAGGGGCAGACACAGATACGCAGTATTTT
CDR3: CAWSGGADTDTQYF

size: NA
J: TRBJ2-7
V: TRBV29-1
D: NA
DNA: TGCAGCGTTGAGGGTGGTTTTGTACAGGGATCCGAGCAGTACTTC
CDR3: CSVEGGFVQGSEQYF

size: NA
J: TRBJ1-2
V: TRBV7-6
D: NA
DNA: TGTGCCAGCAGCCTCCACCCCCCTGGACAGATTAACTATGGCTACACCTTC
CDR3: CASSLHPPGQINYGYTF

size: NA
J: TRBJ1-1
V: TRBV19
D: TRBD1
DNA: TGTGCCAGTAGTACACAAGGACAGGCTTTGAACACTGAAGCTTTCTTT
CDR3: CASSTQGQALNTEAFF

size: once
J: TRBJ2-7
V: TRBV18
D: NA
DNA: TGTGCCAGCTCACCATCCGCAGTCGGGGAGCAGTACTTC
CDR3: CASSPSAVGEQYF

size: NA
J: TRBJ2-5
V: TRBV30
D: NA
DNA: TGTGCCTGGAGTACGGGGACGAACTCATTACAAGAGACCCAGTACTTC
CDR3: CAWSTGTNSLQETQYF

size: NA
J: TRBJ2-1
V: TRBV9
D: TRBD2
DNA: TGTGCCAGCAGCGTAGAAGCGGGAGTGCAGTTCTTC
CDR3: CASSVEAGVQFF

size: NA
J: TRBJ2-7
V: TRBV11-2
D: NA
DNA: TGTGCCAGCAGCTTAGGGGGAGCCTGGGGAGGACCGCTAGAGCAGTACTTC
CDR3: CASSLGGAWGGPLEQYF

size: NA
J: TRBJ2-3
V: TRBV25-1
D: NA
DNA: TGTGCCAGCAGTGAGGGACTCTTCACAGATACGCAGTATTTT
CDR3: CASSEGLFTDTQYF

size: NA
J: TRBJ2-3
V: TRBV27
D: TRBD1
DNA: TGTGCCAGCAGTCGGACAGGGGGCATTAAGGATACGCAGTATTTT
CDR3: CASSRTGGIKDTQYF

size: NA
J: TRBJ2-3
V: TRBV6-5
D: TRBD2
DNA: TGTGCCAGCAGAAGACTAGCTGAGAGAGATACGCAGTATTTT
CDR3: CASRRLAERDTQYF

size: few
J: TRBJ2-7
V: TRBV27
D: NA
DNA: TGTGCCAGCAGTTTAAGTGAGACCTACGAGCAGTACTTC
CDR3: CASSLSETYEQYF

size: few
J: TRBJ1-2
V: TRBV19
D: NA
DNA: TGTGCCAGTAGTATAGATCAAGGCGGCTTCGGAGGCTACACCTTC
CDR3: CASSIDQGGFGGYTF

size: NA
J: TRBJ1-1
V: TRBV6-6
D: NA
DNA: TGTGCCAGCAGTTACCCGGTGAACACTGAAGCTTTCTTT
CDR3: CASSYPVNTEAFF

size: NA
J: TRBJ1-2
V: TRBV11-2
D: NA
DNA: TGTGCCAGCAGCATCCTCGACGGCGGCTACACCTTC
CDR3: CASSILDGGYTF

size: once
J: TRBJ2-2
V: TRBV5-4
D: TRBD2
DNA: TGTGCCAGCAGCTCGGACCTAGCGGGATTCGGGGAGCTGTTTTTT
CDR3: CASSSDLAGFGELFF

size: NA
J: TRBJ2-7
V: TRBV29-1
D: NA
DNA: TGCAGCGTCAAAGACGGACCCTACGAGCAGTACTTC
CDR3: CSVKDGPYEQYF

size: NA
J: TRBJ2-1
V: TRBV27
D: NA
DNA: TGTGCCAGCAGTTCCAACTACGGGGGGCCGGGGGAGCAGTTCTTC
CDR3: CASSSNYGGPGEQFF

size: NA
J: TRBJ2-3
V: TRBV30
D: TRBD2
DNA: TGTGCCTGGAGATCGGGACTAGCATCTTATTTGCAGTATTTT
CDR3: CAWRSGLASYLQYF

size: NA
J: TRBJ1-2
V: TRBV10-3
D: TRBD1
DNA: TGTGCCACCTCAGGGGGGACAGGCGACTATGGCTACACCTTC
CDR3: CATSGGTGDYGYTF

size: NA
J: TRBJ1-1
V: TRBV7-3
D: NA
DNA: TGTGCCAGCAGCCCCTGGGGGCTCACTGAAGCTTTCTTT
CDR3: CASSPWGLTEAFF

size: NA
J: TRBJ1-1
V: TRBV30
D: NA
DNA: TGTGCCTGGAGTCAGTATCCCGATCGGTTAACTGAAGCTTTCTTT
CDR3: CAWSQYPDRLTEAFF

size: few
J: TRBJ1-5
V: TRBV2
D: NA
DNA: TGTGCCAGCAGTGAGGGTCGGAACGGGGAGCCCCAGCATTTT
CDR3: CASSEGRNGEPQHF

size: NA
J: TRBJ1-1
V: TRBV4-1
D: NA
DNA: TGCGCCAGCAGCCAAAATTTAGTGGGGGGGGCGGCTGAAGCTTTCTTT
CDR3: CASSQNLVGGAAEAFF

size: few
J: TRBJ1-5
V: TRBV6-6
D: NA
DNA: TGTGCCAGCAGTTCCGTTGGGGCTGCTAGCAATCAGCCCCAGCATTTT
CDR3: CASSSVGAASNQPQHF

size: few
J: TRBJ2-5
V: TRBV10-1
D: NA
DNA: TGCGCCAGCAGTGAGTCGGGGTTCCAAGAGACCCAGTACTTC
CDR3: CASSESGFQETQYF

size: NA
J: TRBJ2-7
V: TRBV10-3
D: TRBD1
DNA: TGTGCCATCAGTCCCTCCCGGGACAGGGCGGAGCAGTACTTC
CDR3: CAISPSRDRAEQYF

size: NA
J: TRBJ2-5
V: TRBV5-4
D: NA
DNA: TGTGCCAGCAGCTTAACAGGGGAGGGGGAGACCCAGTACTTC
CDR3: CASSLTGEGETQYF

size: once
J: TRBJ1-1
V: TRBV5-1
D: NA
DNA: TGCGCCAGCAGCTTAGGGAATATGAACACTGAAGCTTTCTTT
CDR3: CASSLGNMNTEAFF

size: NA
J: TRBJ1-5
V: TRBV19
D: TRBD1
DNA: TGTGCCAGTAGTGGCCGGGACAGCCTCAATCAGCCCCAGCATTTT
CDR3: CASSGRDSLNQPQHF

size: NA
J: TRBJ2-3
V: TRBV7-9
D: NA
DNA: TGTGCCAGCAGTTCAGGCACAGATACGCAGTATTTT
CDR3: CASSSGTDTQYF

size: NA
J: TRBJ2-5
V: TRBV11-3
D: NA
DNA: TGTGCCAGCAGCTTAGATTATGCAACACCGGACCAGTACTTC
CDR3: CASSLDYATPDQYF

size: NA
J: TRBJ2-3
V: TRBV9
D: NA
DNA: TGTGCCAGCAGCCTTCCCCCTTGGGGCAGCCTCACAGATACGCAGTATTTT
CDR3: CASSLPPWGSLTDTQYF

size: NA
J: TRBJ2-5
V: TRBV7-9
D: NA
DNA: TGTGCCAGCAACTCCCAGGGGAACAGCGGGCAAGAGACCCAGTACTTC
CDR3: CASNSQGNSGQETQYF

size: NA
J: TRBJ2-1
V: TRBV5-4
D: TRBD2
DNA: TGTGCCAGCAGCTTAGCGGGGGCGAACAATGAGCAGTTCTTC
CDR3: CASSLAGANNEQFF

size: NA
J: TRBJ2-2
V: TRBV5-1
D: TRBD1
DNA: TGCGCCAGCAGCTGGGGGACAGGGTCGAACACCGGGGAGCTGTTTTTT
CDR3: CASSWGTGSNTGELFF

size: NA
J: TRBJ1-1
V: TRBV7-7
D: TRBD1
DNA: TGTGCTAGCAGCTACCCTTATGGAGACAGGGGAGAGACTGAAGCTTTCTTT
CDR3: CASSYPYGDRGETEAFF

size: NA
J: TRBJ2-1
V: TRBV5-4
D: TRBD2
DNA: TGTGCCAGCAGCCAGGAGGGTAGCGGGGGGTACAATGAGCAGTTCTTC
CDR3: CASSQEGSGGYNEQFF

size: NA
J: TRBJ1-3
V: TRBV9
D: NA
DNA: TGTGCCAGCAGCCCTACCGGGGGGGCTGGAAACACCATATATTTT
CDR3: CASSPTGGAGNTIYF

size: NA
J: TRBJ2-7
V: TRBV7-8
D: TRBD1
DNA: TGTGCCAGCAGCCCTAGGACAGGGTCCTACGAGCAGTACTTC
CDR3: CASSPRTGSYEQYF

size: few
J: TRBJ2-2
V: TRBV5-1
D: TRBD2
DNA: TGCGCCAGCAGCTTGGCCGGGACTAGCGCCGGGGAGCTGTTTTTT
CDR3: CASSLAGTSAGELFF

size: NA
J: TRBJ2-2
V: TRBV2
D: TRBD2
DNA: TGTGCCAGCAGGGAGGCTAGCGGGACCACCGGGGAGCTGTTTTTT
CDR3: CASREASGTTGELFF

size: NA
J: TRBJ1-2
V: TRBV5-4
D: TRBD1
DNA: TGTGCCAGCAGCGCTGACAGGGTCTATGGCTACACCTTC
CDR3: CASSADRVYGYTF

size: NA
J: TRBJ1-1
V: TRBV10-3
D: TRBD1
DNA: TGTGCCATCAGTGAGTCGGGACAGGGTACTGAAGCTTTCTTT
CDR3: CAISESGQGTEAFF

size: once
J: TRBJ2-2
V: TRBV15
D: TRBD2
DNA: TGTGCCACCAGCAGGGACACTAGCGGGAGGGCGACCGGGGAGCTGTTTTTT
CDR3: CATSRDTSGRATGELFF